The 8 T cell receptor beta chains in this list originate from one sample, sequenced in a study. TCRdb re-analysed the reads in MiXCR, keeping a single row per CDR3 protein. The repertoire holds about 180 distinct CDR3 sequences, 25% seen once, with roughly 92% in the top ten. Sequencing was performed on CD8+ T cells (not recorded whether cultured). The receptors come from a male donor.

Regarding this clonotype: One junction end does not reproduce the germline sequence, and a read error may be involved. This rearrangement joins TRBV6-5 to TRBJ1-1, with a possible D match to TRBD1 (5 bases). The CDR3 totals 14 residues. Germline CDR1 reads MNHEY; CDR2 reads SVGAGI. In DNA form, the CDR3 reads TGCGCCAGCAGTTACCTTGGGGGATTGACTGAAGCTTTCTTT. Translating it yields CASSYLGGLTEAFF.

This clonotype was counted only a few times. V and J are TRBV7-2 and TRBJ2-5; D not certain. CDR1 and CDR2 (germline): SGHTA, FQGNSA. The CDR3 is 13 residues long. The CDR3 DNA sequence: TGTGGCAGTCAAACCCAGCTCTGGGAGACCCAGTACTTC. This sequence encodes CGSQTQLWETQYF.

Within the sample, this clonotype is large. The chain combines TRBV27 with TRBJ2-5; weak D call: TRBD2 (6 bases). The V gene's germline CDR1 is MNHEY and CDR2 SMNVEV (reference sequence). The CDR3 is 16 residues long. V shed 1 base and J shed 6 bases, with 18 bases lying between them. CDR3 coding DNA: TGTGCCAGCAGTTTATTGTACGGGGGTGGGTTCCAGACCCAGTACTTC. It yields the protein CASSLLYGGGFQTQYF.

By sample share, this clonotype is medium-sized. DNA of the CDR3: TGTGCCAGCTCCCCAGCTTTTAGCCCCAAAAATCAGCCCCAGCATTTT. Translation: CASSPAFSPKNQPQHF. The chain joins TRBV18 to TRBJ1-5, with no clear D. This CDR3 is 16 amino acids long. V gave up 6 bases and J gave up 4 bases, with 19 bases separating them. Per germline, CDR1 KGHSH and CDR2 LQKENI.

Only a few counts were recorded for this clonotype. The CDR3 DNA sequence: TGTGCCAGCAGCTTAGGGGCTAGCGGGAGTGCCGGGGAGCTGTTTTTT. It specifies CASSLGASGSAGELFF. This chain joins TRBV7-6 and TRBJ2-2; 10 nucleotides agree with TRBD2. Germline lookup yields CDR1 SGHVS and CDR2 FNYEAQ. The CDR3 is made up of 16 amino acids. Trimming took 1 base from V and 6 from J; bases not matched to a gene: 5.

Of note for this clonotype: Germline and junction disagree at one end, which may indicate a read error. V gene TRBV27 combines with J gene TRBJ2-5; the D gene is possibly TRBD1 (6 bases). The CDR3 totals 14 residues. CDR1 and CDR2 from the germline V gene are MNHEY and SMNVEV (reference sequence). The CDR3 DNA follows: TGTGCCAGCAGTTTATCGTGGGGGCAGGAGACCCAGCACTTC. Its protein product is CASSLSWGQETQHF.

A note on this clonotype: Its ends do not fully match the called genes, so a read error is possible. The rearrangement joins TRBV2 to TRBJ2-7, with D perhaps TRBD1 (6 bases). CDR3 length: 14 residues. CDR1 is SNHLY, CDR2 FYNNEI, per germline. In nucleotides, the CDR3 is TGTGCCGGCAGTAGATCCGGGACAATCGACGAGCAGTACTTC. Translating gives CAGSRSGTIDEQYF.

This clonotype is termed medium-sized. V is TRBV9 and J is TRBJ2-1; TRBD1 aligns across 9 bases. Unmatched junction bases numbered 7, after V lost 5 bases and J lost 4 bases. The CDR3 length is 15 residues. Germline CDR1 SGDLS, CDR2 YYNGEE. CDR3 DNA: TGTGCCAGCAGTGGAGGGGGACAGGGATACAATGAGCAGTTCTTC. Its protein product is CASSGGGQGYNEQFF.